These T cell receptor beta chains were read from a single sample in a study of low-dose radiotherapy and immunotherapy resistance in tumors. Each CDR3 protein is one row after TCRdb ran MiXCR on the reads. The table shows tens of thousands of distinct CDR3 sequences, with around a fifth occurring only once. The sample in question was PBMCs, obtained after low-dose radiotherapy plus immunotherapy. Receptors originate from a female donor with ovarian cancer. CDR3s include the opening cysteine and the closing phenylalanine or tryptophan. The order of the fields is CDR3 DNA, CDR3 protein, V gene, J gene, D gene, clone size, CDR3 length. D genes are given only for firm matches. Clone size is given for some rows only: seen once, a few or many times, or a class if the clone is expanded.

DNA: TGCGCCAGCAGCCAAGACAGACAGGGGCGAGACGAGCAGTACTTC
CDR3: CASSQDRQGRDEQYF
V: TRBV4-3
J: TRBJ2-7
D: TRBD1
size: many
length: 15

DNA: TGTGCCAGCAGCCAGCGGGAGGGCCGGTACAATGAGCAGTTCTTC
CDR3: CASSQREGRYNEQFF
V: TRBV12-3/TRBV12-4
J: TRBJ2-1
D: TRBD2
size: few
length: 15

DNA: TGTGCCAGCAGCCAGCACGACCGAGGGGGGACAGGTCACACCGGGGAGCTGTTTTTT
CDR3: CASSQHDRGGTGHTGELFF
V: TRBV3-1
J: TRBJ2-2
D: TRBD1
size: many
length: 19

DNA: TGTGCCAGCAGCCAAGCCGGGGGGCGCTACAATGAGCAGTTCTTC
CDR3: CASSQAGGRYNEQFF
V: TRBV14
J: TRBJ2-1
D: NA
size: many
length: 15

DNA: TGTGCCAGCACGCAGATAGGGGGCTCGAACACCGGGGAGCTGTTTTTT
CDR3: CASTQIGGSNTGELFF
V: TRBV11-2
J: TRBJ2-2
D: TRBD1
size: many
length: 16

DNA: TGCAGCGTTGCACTGATCGGGGGGGGGCTGTTTTTT
CDR3: CSVALIGGGLFF
V: TRBV29-1
J: TRBJ1-4
D: NA
size: once
length: 12

DNA: TGTGCCAGCAGTTCCCGGGACAGGGGGGAGGGTCAGCCCCAGCATTTT
CDR3: CASSSRDRGEGQPQHF
V: TRBV6-1
J: TRBJ1-5
D: TRBD1
size: NA
length: 16

DNA: TGTGCCATCAGTGAGTCTCTTCAGCCCCAGCATTTT
CDR3: CAISESLQPQHF
V: TRBV10-3
J: TRBJ1-5
D: NA
size: many
length: 12

DNA: TGTGCCAGCAGCTTAGTTCTGGCGGGAGGTGGGCCCATCTACAATGAGCAGTTCTTC
CDR3: CASSLVLAGGGPIYNEQFF
V: TRBV11-3
J: TRBJ2-1
D: TRBD2
size: NA
length: 19

DNA: TGTGCCAGCAGCCCAAGACACCGGGAGGGTGAAGCTTTCTTT
CDR3: CASSPRHREGEAFF
V: TRBV9
J: TRBJ1-1
D: NA
size: many
length: 14

DNA: TGTGCCAGCAGCTTAGACGCGGGGCTCCCCTTAGACGAGCAGTACTTC
CDR3: CASSLDAGLPLDEQYF
V: TRBV13
J: TRBJ2-7
D: NA
size: many
length: 16

DNA: TGTGCCAGCAGTTTCAGACTAGCGGGGGTCTACGAGCAGTACTTC
CDR3: CASSFRLAGVYEQYF
V: TRBV6-2/TRBV6-3
J: TRBJ2-7
D: TRBD2
size: many
length: 15

DNA: TGTGCCAGCAGACCCCAGGGGATAGCCAAAAACATTCAGTACTTC
CDR3: CASRPQGIAKNIQYF
V: TRBV2
J: TRBJ2-4
D: NA
size: NA
length: 15

DNA: TGTGCCAGCAGCCGAACAGTCCCTGGAGTCTGGGCTAGCGGGAGGAACTACAATGAGCAGTTCTTC
CDR3: CASSRTVPGVWASGRNYNEQFF
V: TRBV14
J: TRBJ2-1
D: TRBD2
size: many
length: 22